The present TCR beta chain was sequenced within a study of identical twins. The CDR3 is 12 residues long. The V and J ends lost 3 bases and 6 bases respectively, with 12 bases between them. Germline loops: CDR1 DFQATT, CDR2 SNEGSKA (reference sequence). TCRdb reprocessed the 5' RACE reads with MiXCR, giving one entry per CDR3 protein. The sample has 600,000 to 800,000 distinct CDR3 sequences; 21% are singletons. This clonotype showed up many times. The sample also formed part of further work on T cells expressing NK-cell markers.

The sequence derives from a woman aged 18-29 years in good health. The sequenced sample was PBMCs. This chain joins TRBV20-1 and TRBJ2-7; D assignment may be TRBD1 or TRBD2 (7 bases each). The CDR3 DNA is TGCAGTGCTAGTACAGGGGAGGGCGAGCAGTACTTC. This translates into CSASTGEGEQYF.